This T cell receptor beta chain originates from a study of radiotherapy plus CTLA-4 blockade in lung cancer. Study-wide results and caveats: There was expansion of tumor-derived TCR clones in blood after radiotherapy plus ipilimumab.

Germline CDR1 SGHDT, CDR2 YYEEEE. The CDR3 loop spans 13 amino acids. Trimming at V came to 4 bases and at J to 5 bases, leaving 5 bases not matched to a gene. This clone has a handful of counts. Its antigen is unidentified. Profiling relied on immunoSEQ multiplex PCR, and the TCRdb table lists in-frame clones only, not all of them. Of 52,000 or so clones listed, roughly four fifths were seen once; the top ten hold about 6.1%. The V call is TRBV5-6, the J call TRBJ2-5; TRBD1 matches at 7 bases. The TCR originated in a human donor with non-small cell lung cancer whose response to radiotherapy plus ipilimumab could not be evaluated. The sequenced sample was peripheral blood, obtained from a patient treated with radiotherapy plus ipilimumab. The CDR3 bases are TGTGCCAGCAGCCCGGACAGGTTGGAGACCCAGTACTTC. This gives the protein CASSPDRLETQYF. Using reference TRBV5-6 and TRBJ2-5 for the parts outside the CDR3, the full variable domain is DAGVTQSPTHLIKTRGQQVTLRCSPKSGHDTVSWYQQALGQGPQFIFQYYEEEERQRGNFPDRFSGHQFPNYSSELNVNALLLGDSALYLCASSPDRLETQYFGPGTRLLVL.